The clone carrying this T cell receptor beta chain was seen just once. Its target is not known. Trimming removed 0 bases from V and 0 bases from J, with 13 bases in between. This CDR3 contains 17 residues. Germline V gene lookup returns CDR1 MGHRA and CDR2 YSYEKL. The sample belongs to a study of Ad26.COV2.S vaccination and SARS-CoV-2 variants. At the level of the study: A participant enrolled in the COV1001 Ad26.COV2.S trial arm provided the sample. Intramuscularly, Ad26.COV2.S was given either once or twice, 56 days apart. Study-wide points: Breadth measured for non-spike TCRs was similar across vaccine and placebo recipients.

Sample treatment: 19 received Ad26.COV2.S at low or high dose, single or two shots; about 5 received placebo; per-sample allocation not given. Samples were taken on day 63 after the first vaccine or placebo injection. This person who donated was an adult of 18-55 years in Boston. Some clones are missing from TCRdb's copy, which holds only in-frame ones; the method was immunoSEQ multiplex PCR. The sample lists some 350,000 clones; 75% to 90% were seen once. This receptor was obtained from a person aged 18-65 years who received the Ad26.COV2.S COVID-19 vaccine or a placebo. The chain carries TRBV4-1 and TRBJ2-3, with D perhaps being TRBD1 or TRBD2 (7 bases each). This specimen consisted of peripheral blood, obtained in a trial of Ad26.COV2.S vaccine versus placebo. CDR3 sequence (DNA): TGCGCCAGCAGCCAAGATCAGGGGGGGGACAGCACAGATACGCAGTATTTT. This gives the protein CASSQDQGGDSTDTQYF.